This T cell receptor (beta chain) was identified in a study of shared clonotypes between healthy human individuals. The study, taken as a whole, reports: Large sequencing depth failed to make sorted-subset sequencing complete, rarefaction showed.

The naive CD8 subset, CD45RO-negative cells positively selected for CCR7, excluded terminally differentiated effector memory CD45RA+ cells. CDR1 and CDR2 (germline): SGHDT, YYEEEE. This CDR3 is built from 17 residues. V dropped 3 bases and J dropped 5 bases, with 24 bases sitting between them. About this clone: Its target is not known.

Sequencing was at deep level. Profiled with immunoSEQ multiplex PCR; TCRdb holds only in-frame clones, not every one. The sample has 500,000 to 700,000 clones, 85% to 95% seen once. The receptor's source is a woman aged 25 to 39 in good health. Source material: naive CD8+ T cells sorted from blood. V gene TRBV5-6 combines with J gene TRBJ2-7; D might be TRBD1 (7 bases). The CDR3 region has the DNA TGTGCCAGCAGCTCGGTCTTGGGGGGACAGTCTTACCACGAGCAGTACTTC. This sequence encodes CASSSVLGGQSYHEQYF. The full variable domain, rest sourced from reference TRBV5-6 and TRBJ2-7, is DAGVTQSPTHLIKTRGQQVTLRCSPKSGHDTVSWYQQALGQGPQFIFQYYEEEERQRGNFPDRFSGHQFPNYSSELNVNALLLGDSALYLCASSSVLGGQSYHEQYFGPGTRLTVT.